This T cell receptor (beta chain) was captured by sequencing in a study of regulatory T cells in long-lasting Graves disease. Study-wide findings and caveats: Newly diagnosed Graves' patients had higher TCR diversity than persistent ones. Segments TRBV28, TRBJ1-2 and TRBJ2-5 showed preferential usage in persistent disease. Samples came from peripheral blood alone, without thyroid tissue.

The germline CDR1 and CDR2 sequences are SEHNR and FQNEAQ (reference sequence). This CDR3 comprises 17 residues. Losses at the gene ends were 7 bases for V and 0 bases for J; bases not matched to a gene: 12. This clonotype has ten or more counts. The antigen remains unidentified. Time point in this sample: newly diagnosed GD, antithyroid drugs for less than 3 months. Preparation of the TCR library used RNA extracted from PBMCs. Patients were enrolled at an endocrinology department in Xi'an, China. Construction of the TCR beta libraries employed iRepertoire HTBI primers in conjunction with Arm-PCR of CDR3 regions. TCRdb re-called the multiplex PCR reads with MiXCR, one entry per CDR3 protein. The data contain some 250,000 distinct CDR3 sequences, 20% of them singletons.

This rearrangement joins TRBV7-9 to TRBJ2-3; TRBD2 matches at 8 bases. The receptor was derived from a female donor with Graves disease. The material sequenced was peripheral blood mononuclear cells (PBMCs), taken at new diagnosis, from a patient treated with antithyroid drugs. The CDR3, as DNA: TGTGCCAGCAAAATAATCGGGGCTAGCGGGAGCACAGATACGCAGTATTTT. This codes for CASKIIGASGSTDTQYF.